The entry below describes one TCR beta chain. This record comes from a study of blood T cell repertoires in COVID-19. Authors' data handling: How many nucleated cells were present was estimated from reference gene primer amplification. Clones were read by immunoSEQ multiplex PCR, and TCRdb kept only the in-frame ones, dropping some. The D gene and trimming were derived from the DNA, and the V and J assignments and clone size from that table. The sample holds 200,000 to 250,000 clones, about 86% seen once. The length of the CDR3 is 13 residues. V trimming: 4 bases; J trimming: 4 bases; junction bases outside the gene matches: 0. Per the germline V gene, CDR1 is ENHRY and CDR2 is SYGVKD.

The genes are TRBV10-3 and TRBJ1-2; 10 nucleotides line up with TRBD1. The clonotype comes from a young man with active or convalescent COVID-19. Input material: peripheral blood. Written as DNA, the CDR3 is TGTGCCATCAGTGGGGACAGGGGCTATGGCTACACCTTC. Protein sequence: CAISGDRGYGYTF.